This paragraph reports one T cell receptor beta chain. The antigen remains unidentified. This sample is part of a study of cytomegalovirus exposure and HLA in healthy donors. Whole-study results and caveats: In a later analysis, approximately 18,000 TCR beta sequences were associated with HLA alleles at 0.05 false discovery rate. As a later analysis showed, a missense DCLRE1C variant was linked to trimming of TCR beta V- and J-genes.

PCR employed 60 Vbeta and 13 Jbeta primers. Measured with immunoSEQ multiplex PCR; TCRdb has only the in-frame clones, and not every one. The table records 95,000 to 150,000 clones, over 60% of them present only once. Germline values: CDR1 SGHDT, CDR2 YYEEEE. V trimming: 2 bases; J trimming: 5 bases; junction bases outside the gene matches: 5. The CDR3 spans 15 residues. The chain joins TRBV5-6 to TRBJ2-1, with 9 bases fitting TRBD2. Specimen: PBMCs. This clonotype was obtained from a man between 18 and 35 years old in good health and CMV-seropositive. CDR3 coding DNA: TGTGCCAGCAGCTTCCTGACTAGCGGAGACAATGAGCAGTTCTTC. Its protein product is CASSFLTSGDNEQFF. The full variable domain, its missing parts supplied by reference TRBV5-6 and TRBJ2-1, is DAGVTQSPTHLIKTRGQQVTLRCSPKSGHDTVSWYQQALGQGPQFIFQYYEEEERQRGNFPDRFSGHQFPNYSSELNVNALLLGDSALYLCASSFLTSGDNEQFFGPGTRLTVL.